This T cell receptor beta chain was documented in a study of blood T cell repertoires in COVID-19. This CDR3 contains 15 residues. The germline CDR1 and CDR2 sequences are SNHLY and FYNNEI. Trimming removed 4 bases at V and 10 bases at J, with 20 bases between. Assay used: immunoSEQ multiplex PCR; TCRdb lists only in-frame clones, some missing. The table includes 150,000 to 200,000 clones, approximately 85% detected once. The receptor's source is a man between 60 and 75 years old with active or convalescent COVID-19. The chain has TRBV2 and TRBJ2-1; D may be TRBD1 (6 bases). Sequenced input: peripheral blood. CDR3 sequence (DNA): TGTGCCAGCAGTGTTGGTCAGGGGATTATCGGCGAGCAGTTCTTC. Translating it yields CASSVGQGIIGEQFF. The complete variable domain, with remaining parts taken from reference TRBV2 and TRBJ2-1, reads EPEVTQTPSHQVTQMGQEVILRCVPISNHLYFYWYRQILGQKVEFLVSFYNNEISEKSEIFDDQFSVERPDGSNFTLKIRSTKLEDSAMYFCASSVGQGIIGEQFFGPGTRLTVL.